This T cell receptor (beta chain) was recorded in a study of blood T cell repertoires in COVID-19. Study context: Both acute and convalescent COVID-19 samples were obtained from the United States, Italy and Spain. PBMCs, B-cell-depleted T cells, or T cells provided the cDNA or gDNA that made up the material.

As handled by the study authors: Estimates of nucleated cell counts were drawn from the amplification of reference gene primers. Libraries were prepared by immunoSEQ multiplex PCR; TCRdb keeps only in-frame clonotypes and omits some of them. V and J calls plus clone size are reproduced from that table; the DNA served to infer D and trimming. The sample holds 350,000 or so clones, approximately 90% seen once. Germline CDR1 is MNHEY and CDR2 is SVGAGI. Trimming cost V 5 bases and J 6 bases, with 17 bases left between them. The CDR3 is made up of 15 amino acids. Sequencing was done on a sample of peripheral blood. The TCR was taken from a woman aged 55-70 years with COVID-19, enrolled during active disease. The chain joins TRBV6-5 to TRBJ1-5; D might be TRBD1 (6 bases). The CDR3 bases are TGTGCCAGCAGTCCCGGGGGGGCTTCTTCTCAGCCCCAGCATTTT. Protein: CASSPGGASSQPQHF.